Each of the 29 T cell receptor beta chains below was sequenced from the same sample in a study of cytomegalovirus exposure and HLA in healthy donors. Primers for the PCR totalled 60 Vbeta and 13 Jbeta. Sequenced by immunoSEQ multiplex PCR; TCRdb stores in-frame clones only, minus some. The sample totals about 200,000 clones; its top ten clones hold roughly 0.74%. The sample was PBMCs. The receptors stem from a boy aged 5-17 years in good health and CMV-seronegative.

The chain recombines TRBV7-9 with TRBJ2-3; 8 nucleotides align to TRBD2. The CDR3 consists of 16 residues. With V trimmed by 5 bases and J by 1 base, 8 bases remained unmatched. Germline V CDR1 and CDR2: SEHNR, FQNEAQ (reference sequence). The CDR3 DNA is TGTGCCAGCAGCACCCCTGGACTAGCCCGCACAGATACGCAGTATTTT. Translation gives CASSTPGLARTDTQYF.

The chain recombines TRBV27 with TRBJ2-5; no reliable D call. Germline V CDR1 and CDR2: MNHEY, SMNVEV (reference sequence). Trimming left V 6 bases short and J 3 bases short, with 8 bases between. There are 12 residues in the CDR3. CDR3 sequence reads: CASRGAKETQYF. Written as DNA, the CDR3 is TGTGCCAGCAGAGGAGCCAAAGAGACCCAGTACTTC.

The chain uses TRBV11-2 and TRBJ1-3; D is unclear. The CDR3 spans 15 residues. Germline CDR1 is SGHAT and CDR2 is FQNNGV. Trimming pared 0 bases from V and 4 bases from J, leaving 10 bases between. The CDR3 reads CASSLERVVGNTIYF. CDR3 nucleotide sequence: TGTGCCAGCAGCTTAGAGCGGGTAGTGGGAAACACCATATATTTT.

This chain connects TRBV7-2 to TRBJ2-3, with 9 bases aligning to TRBD2. The CDR3 length is 18 residues. J lost 0 bases, V lost 2 bases, and 9 bases had no gene match. Germline CDR1 SGHTA, CDR2 FQGNSA. The CDR3 DNA sequence: TGTGCCAGCAGCTTATGGGGTAGCGGGGGACCTAGCACAGATACGCAGTATTTT. As protein: CASSLWGSGGPSTDTQYF.

This sequence joins TRBV6-5 and TRBJ1-3; a possible D gene is TRBD1 (6 bases). Trimming stripped 6 bases from V and 6 bases from J, with 12 bases between. The CDR3 runs to 13 residues. CDR1 MNHEY and CDR2 SVGAGI come from the germline V gene. The CDR3 coding sequence is TGTGCCAGCAGCCCAGGGGTGGAAAACACCATATATTTT. Its translation: CASSPGVENTIYF.

This chain joins TRBV30 and TRBJ1-2, with a tentative D call TRBD1 (5 bases). The V end lost 4 bases, the J end lost 6 bases, and 15 bases lay between the germline ends. CDR1 and CDR2 from the germline V gene are GTSNPN and SVGIG (reference sequence). The CDR3 sequence is 13 residues long. The CDR3 protein is CAWTHGEGNGYTF. CDR3 in DNA: TGTGCCTGGACGCACGGGGAGGGGAATGGCTACACCTTC.

The CDR3 loop is CASSRPSGGASEQYF. DNA for the CDR3: TGTGCCAGCAGTCGACCTAGCGGGGGGGCGAGCGAGCAGTACTTC. This rearrangement joins TRBV6-6 to TRBJ2-7, with 12 positions matching TRBD2. The V segment lost 5 bases and the J segment 6 bases; nucleotides outside the gene matches: 8. Germline V gene lookup returns CDR1 MNHNY and CDR2 SVGAGI (reference sequence). This CDR3 has 15 amino acids.

The gene calls are TRBV19 and TRBJ2-3; D remains unclear. This CDR3 has 13 amino acids. The germline V gene has CDR1 LNHDA and CDR2 SQIVND (reference sequence). V lost 5 bases to trimming and J lost 2 bases, with 8 bases between them. For the CDR3, the DNA is TGTGCCAGTAGTCTCACTATCACAGATACGCAGTATTTT. Protein: CASSLTITDTQYF.

This rearrangement joins TRBV28 to TRBJ1-3; 7 nucleotides align to TRBD1. The junction had 7 bases not matched to a gene; V was cut back by 3 bases and J by 5 bases. The CDR3 has 15 amino acids. Germline V lookup: CDR1 MDHEN, CDR2 SYDVKM. The CDR3 DNA reads as TGTGCCAGCAGTTTTCCTAGGGACAGCCGAAACACCATATATTTT. Protein: CASSFPRDSRNTIYF.

V usage is TRBV10-2 and J usage is TRBJ2-7; 10 positions agree with TRBD2. The CDR3 is made up of 17 amino acids. CDR1 is WSHSY and CDR2 is SAAADI in the germline V gene. The V and J ends lost 4 bases and 2 bases, in that order; junction bases with no gene match: 11. The CDR3 DNA sequence: TGCGCCAGCAGTGTAGGTTTAGTAGCGGGGGGAACCTACGAGCAGTACTTC. Its protein is CASSVGLVAGGTYEQYF.

The rearrangement joins TRBV5-8 to TRBJ1-6; TRBD1 might be the D (6 bases). CDR1 and CDR2 from the germline V gene are SGHTS and YDEGEE. The CDR3 sequence is 15 residues long. Trimming took 3 bases from V and 6 from J, leaving 13 bases between them. The CDR3 coding sequence is TGTGCCAGCAGCTCCGGGACATACCTTAATTCACCCCTCCACTTT. Its translation is CASSSGTYLNSPLHF.

The chain uses TRBV7-8 and TRBJ2-7; 8 positions match TRBD1. The CDR3 consists of 15 residues. V was clipped by 5 bases and J by 3 bases; unmatched bases: 9. CDR1 is SGHVS, CDR2 FQNEAQ, per germline. CDR3 nucleotides: TGTGCCAGCAGCCTAAGGCGGACAGGGATCTACGAGCAGTACTTC. Translated, it gives CASSLRRTGIYEQYF.

The chain employs TRBV5-1 and TRBJ2-5, with 10 bases fitting TRBD2. Trimming cost V 0 bases and J 3 bases; bases outside gene matches: 2. This CDR3 contains 15 residues. From germline, CDR1 is SGHRS and CDR2 YFSETQ. The CDR3 DNA reads TGCGCCAGCAGCTTGGGGACTAGCGGTAAAGAGACCCAGTACTTC. Protein: CASSLGTSGKETQYF.

This rearrangement joins TRBV18 to TRBJ2-2, with D possibly matching TRBD2 (6 bases). The germline V gene has CDR1 KGHSH and CDR2 LQKENI. The CDR3 spans 17 residues. The ends were cut back, 0 bases at V and 3 bases at J, with 14 bases in the middle. This CDR3 reads CASSPPGGGPDTGELFF. DNA of the CDR3: TGTGCCAGCTCACCACCGGGGGGAGGACCTGACACCGGGGAGCTGTTTTTT.

The chain joins TRBV5-1 to TRBJ2-3; no clear D. V lost 2 bases, J lost 2 bases, and 6 bases lay in between. This CDR3 is 13 amino acids long. Germline lookup yields CDR1 SGHRS and CDR2 YFSETQ. The DNA of the CDR3 is TGCGCCAGCAGCTTTACAGACACAGATACGCAGTATTTT. Amino acid sequence: CASSFTDTDTQYF.

This chain links TRBV12-5 with TRBJ2-7; 8 nucleotides match TRBD2. This CDR3 is built from 16 residues. Germline V gene sequence: CDR1 LGHNT, CDR2 FRNRAP. The junction had 8 bases not matched to a gene; V was cut back by 2 bases and J by 2 bases. The DNA for the CDR3 is TGTGCTAGTGGTTTGTTTGTGCGGGGGGCAGCCTACGAGCAGTACTTC. This translates into CASGLFVRGAAYEQYF.

The CDR3 nucleotides are TGTGCCAGCAGTAGAGCGGGGGACTCGGGGCAGACCCAGTACTTC. Residues: CASSRAGDSGQTQYF. The chain couples TRBV6-5 to TRBJ2-5; 8 bases map to TRBD2. From germline, CDR1 is MNHEY and CDR2 SVGAGI. CDR3 size: 15 residues. The V segment lost 5 bases and the J segment 6 bases; nucleotides outside the gene matches: 11.

The V and J genes are TRBV27 and TRBJ1-1; TRBD1 agrees at 11 bases. There are 13 residues in the CDR3. After removal of 4 bases from V and 11 bases from J, the junction contained 6 bases not matched to a gene. CDR1 is MNHEY, CDR2 SMNVEV, per germline (reference sequence). This chain's CDR3 is CASSYGTGGLAFF. CDR3 in DNA: TGTGCCAGCAGTTATGGGACAGGGGGTTTGGCTTTCTTT.

The rearrangement uses TRBV6-5 and TRBJ2-7, with TRBD1 identical over 7 bases. With 3 bases clipped from V and 6 bases from J, the junction kept 14 bases outside the gene matches. Germline V gene lookup returns CDR1 MNHEY and CDR2 SVGAGI. This CDR3 is built from 16 residues. The CDR3 reads CASSYIPGQQAGEQYF. The DNA of the CDR3 is TGTGCCAGCAGTTATATTCCGGGACAGCAGGCAGGCGAGCAGTACTTC.

This chain joins TRBV4-1 and TRBJ2-7, with D possibly being TRBD1 (5 bases). V gave up 4 bases and J gave up 2 bases, with 21 bases separating them. CDR1 and CDR2 (germline): MGHRA, YSYEKL. CDR3 length equals 17 residues. The CDR3 reads CASSLIHNPTVPYEQYF. The CDR3 DNA is TGCGCCAGCAGCCTCATCCACAATCCGACAGTCCCCTACGAGCAGTACTTC.

V gene TRBV4-1 combines with J gene TRBJ1-5, with unresolved D. This CDR3 has 16 residues. Germline assignment: CDR1 MGHRA and CDR2 YSYEKL. Trimming took 0 bases from V and 4 from J, leaving 13 bases between them. For the CDR3, the DNA is TGCGCCAGCAGCCAAGAGAGGGCCAGCCGAAATCAGCCCCAGCATTTT. Protein: CASSQERASRNQPQHF.

The chain joins TRBV19 to TRBJ1-2, with D uncertain. V lost 7 bases and J lost 0, with 12 bases in between. This CDR3 spans 14 amino acids. Germline V lookup: CDR1 LNHDA, CDR2 SQIVND (reference sequence). CDR3 region: CASMMGRPNYGYTF. As DNA, the CDR3 is TGTGCCAGTATGATGGGCAGACCTAACTATGGCTACACCTTC.

The chain is built from TRBV11-3 and TRBJ2-1, with D perhaps TRBD2 (6 bases). Trimming shortened V by 5 bases and J by 7 bases, and 12 bases separated the two germline ends. This CDR3 is built from 13 residues. Looked up from germline, CDR1 is SGHNT and CDR2 is YENEEA. The CDR3 DNA is TGTGCCAGCAGCCGGGCGGGGTGGAATGAGCAGTTCTTC. It specifies CASSRAGWNEQFF.

This chain links TRBV6-4 with TRBJ1-2, with a tentative D call TRBD1 (6 bases). V was shortened by 6 bases and J by 3 bases, with 14 bases between the two germline ends. This CDR3 contains 14 residues. Germline V gene sequence: CDR1 MRHNA, CDR2 SNTAGT. CDR3 nucleotides: TGTGCCAGCAGACCTGGGGGGGGCGACTATGGCTACACCTTC. It codes for CASRPGGGDYGYTF.

V and J are TRBV19 and TRBJ2-7; D is unclear. Trimming cost V 6 bases and J 3 bases, with 18 bases left between them. Germline values: CDR1 LNHDA, CDR2 SQIVND (reference sequence). This CDR3 region has 15 residues. The CDR3 DNA follows: TGTGCCAGTAGCACTACCTATTCCGGAATCTACGAGCAGTACTTC. Translating it yields CASSTTYSGIYEQYF.

This chain connects TRBV2 to TRBJ1-2; possibly TRBD1 for D (5 bases). This CDR3 is built from 13 residues. Germline-derived CDR1 and CDR2 are SNHLY and FYNNEI. The V end lost 8 bases, the J end lost 5 bases, and 15 bases lay between the germline ends. The CDR3 sequence: CASLRGERYGYTF. CDR3 nucleotides: TGTGCCAGCCTACGGGGGGAACGGTATGGCTACACCTTC.

This chain's CDR3 is CASSSGIPGQFF. The CDR3 nucleotides are TGTGCCAGCAGCTCCGGAATACCGGGACAATTCTTT. This chain uses TRBV9 with TRBJ1-1, with a weak D call TRBD1 (6 bases). This CDR3 is 12 amino acids long. Germline V CDR1 and CDR2: SGDLS, YYNGEE. The V gene lost 4 bases and the J gene lost 14 bases, with 18 bases spanning the gap.

The V gene is TRBV5-1, the J gene TRBJ1-2; the D is unclear. This CDR3 region has 15 residues. CDR1 is SGHRS, CDR2 YFSETQ, per germline. V lost 0 bases to trimming and J lost 3 bases, with 12 bases between them. In DNA form, the CDR3 reads TGCGCCAGCAGCTTGGACGCGTTCTCCTACTATGGCTACACCTTC. Translating it yields CASSLDAFSYYGYTF.

The chain employs TRBV5-4 and TRBJ1-1; D is possibly TRBD1 (6 bases). Germline V lookup: CDR1 SGHNT, CDR2 YYREEE (reference sequence). Trimming pared 5 bases from V and 3 bases from J, leaving 23 bases between. The CDR3 is 17 residues long. CDR3 protein: CASRSAQGKLSDTEAFF. DNA of the CDR3: TGTGCCAGCAGATCAGCACAGGGTAAATTATCGGACACTGAAGCTTTCTTT.